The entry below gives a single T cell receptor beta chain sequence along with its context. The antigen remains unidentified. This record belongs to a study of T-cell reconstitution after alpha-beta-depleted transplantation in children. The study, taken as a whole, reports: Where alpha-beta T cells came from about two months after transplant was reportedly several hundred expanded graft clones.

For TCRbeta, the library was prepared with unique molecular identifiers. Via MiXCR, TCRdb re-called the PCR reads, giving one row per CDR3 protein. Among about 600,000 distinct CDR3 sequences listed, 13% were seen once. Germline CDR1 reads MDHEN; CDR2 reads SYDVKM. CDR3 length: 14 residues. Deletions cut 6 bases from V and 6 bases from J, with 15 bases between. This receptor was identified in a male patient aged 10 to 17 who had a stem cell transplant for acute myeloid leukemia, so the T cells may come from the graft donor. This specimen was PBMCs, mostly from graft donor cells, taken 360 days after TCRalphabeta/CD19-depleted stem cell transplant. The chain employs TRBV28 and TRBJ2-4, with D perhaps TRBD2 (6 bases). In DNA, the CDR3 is TGTGCCAGCAGCGCGGGCGTCGGGGGAAACATTCAGTACTTC. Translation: CASSAGVGGNIQYF.